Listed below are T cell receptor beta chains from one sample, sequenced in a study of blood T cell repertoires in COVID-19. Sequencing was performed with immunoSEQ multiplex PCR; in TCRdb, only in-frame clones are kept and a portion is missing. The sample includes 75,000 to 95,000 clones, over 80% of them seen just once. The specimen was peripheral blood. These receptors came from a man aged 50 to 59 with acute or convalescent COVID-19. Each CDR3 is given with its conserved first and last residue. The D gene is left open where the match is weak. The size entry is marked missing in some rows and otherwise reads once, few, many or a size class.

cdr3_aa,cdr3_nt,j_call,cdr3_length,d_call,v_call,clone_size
CASGTNVNQPQHF,TGTGCCAGCGGGACAAATGTGAATCAGCCCCAGCATTTT,TRBJ1-5,13,.,TRBV6-5,few
CASSFRGPSYNEQFF,TGCGCCAGCAGCTTCAGGGGGCCGTCCTACAATGAGCAGTTCTTC,TRBJ2-1,15,TRBD1,TRBV5-1,.
CASLLVNTEAFF,TGTGCCAGCCTACTCGTGAACACTGAAGCTTTCTTT,TRBJ1-1,12,.,TRBV6-5,.
CASRYAGNYEQYF,TGTGCCAGCAGATACGCCGGGAACTACGAGCAGTACTTC,TRBJ2-7,13,.,TRBV27,.
CASTSFGGRTGELFF,TGTGCCAGCACCTCGTTCGGGGGGCGGACCGGGGAGCTGTTTTTT,TRBJ2-2,15,.,TRBV5-8,.
CAISETYRDTSGNTIYF,TGTGCCATCAGTGAGACGTACAGGGATACCTCTGGAAACACCATATATTTT,TRBJ1-3,17,.,TRBV10-3,.
CASSEFRSGAGNTIYF,TGTGCCAGCAGTGAATTCCGCTCAGGGGCTGGAAACACCATATATTTT,TRBJ1-3,16,.,TRBV25-1,.
CASSLVGRGDVGTEAFF,TGTGCCAGCAGCTTGGTCGGCAGGGGGGACGTGGGCACTGAAGCTTTCTTT,TRBJ1-1,17,TRBD1,TRBV5-4,.
CASSEYQGIDSPLHF,TGTGCCAGCAGTGAATACCAGGGTATAGATTCACCCCTCCACTTT,TRBJ1-6,15,.,TRBV25-1,.
CASSPTAGGQTKPQHF,TGTGCCAGCTCACCAACCGCGGGGGGGCAAACGAAGCCCCAGCATTTT,TRBJ1-5,16,.,TRBV18,.
CASSLVRGGVADTQYF,TGCGCCAGCAGCTTGGTACGAGGGGGCGTCGCAGATACGCAGTATTTT,TRBJ2-3,16,TRBD1,TRBV5-1,.
CASGGTGGYGYTF,TGTGCTAGTGGAGGCACGGGGGGCTACGGCTACACCTTC,TRBJ1-2,13,.,TRBV12-5,.
CASSSRQGLNEKLFF,TGTGCCAGCAGCTCGAGACAGGGTCTCAATGAAAAACTGTTTTTT,TRBJ1-4,15,TRBD1,TRBV7-2,.
CASGKGLAGGNEQFF,TGTGCCAGTGGAAAAGGACTAGCGGGGGGTAATGAGCAGTTCTTC,TRBJ2-1,15,TRBD2,TRBV19,.
CASSQVTVSYEQYF,TGTGCCAGCAGCCAAGTAACGGTCTCCTACGAGCAGTACTTC,TRBJ2-7,14,.,TRBV3-1/TRBV3-2,.
CASSLTGTEETQYF,TGTGCCAGCAGCTTGACCGGGACAGAAGAGACCCAGTACTTC,TRBJ2-5,14,TRBD1,TRBV5-8,.
CASSQSGGQGATGELFF,TGTGCCAGCAGCCAGAGCGGGGGGCAGGGCGCCACCGGGGAGCTGTTTTTT,TRBJ2-2,17,TRBD2,TRBV7-6,.
CASSVDLGGKGSGANVLTF,TGTGCCAGCAGCGTAGACCTGGGGGGTAAGGGTTCTGGGGCCAACGTCCTGACTTTC,TRBJ2-6,19,.,TRBV9,.
CSAGGADTQYF,TGCAGTGCGGGGGGGGCAGATACGCAGTATTTT,TRBJ2-3,11,TRBD2,TRBV20-1,.
CASSFQEANYGYTF,TGTGCCAGCAGTTTTCAGGAGGCTAACTATGGCTACACCTTC,TRBJ1-2,14,.,TRBV28,.
CAWSVGGVDIQYF,TGTGCCTGGAGTGTAGGGGGAGTGGACATTCAGTACTTC,TRBJ2-4,13,.,TRBV30,.
CASSYWGQGADGTEAFF,TGTGCCAGCAGTTATTGGGGACAGGGGGCGGACGGCACTGAAGCTTTCTTT,TRBJ1-1,17,TRBD1,TRBV6-2/TRBV6-3,.
CASSLSRLTGAADYTF,TGTGCCAGCAGTTTATCGAGGTTGACAGGGGCTGCCGACTACACCTTC,TRBJ1-2,16,TRBD1,TRBV27,.
CASSILGANVLTF,TGTGCCAGCTCAATTCTAGGGGCCAACGTCCTGACTTTC,TRBJ2-6,13,.,TRBV25-1,.
CASSWAGPDTDTQYF,TGTGCCAGCAGTTGGGCTGGTCCTGACACAGATACGCAGTATTTT,TRBJ2-3,15,.,TRBV6-6,.
CASSLGVQGGGYTF,TGTGCCAGCAGCTTAGGGGTTCAGGGAGGTGGCTACACCTTC,TRBJ1-2,14,.,TRBV7-8,.
CASSLSGGTRTDTQYF,TGTGCCAGCAGTTTATCGGGCGGGACTAGGACAGATACGCAGTATTTT,TRBJ2-3,16,TRBD2,TRBV27,medium-sized
CASIAPGHFGYTF,TGTGCCAGCATTGCCCCGGGACATTTTGGCTACACCTTC,TRBJ1-2,13,.,TRBV6-5,.
CAAGQVMGGYTF,TGTGCCGCCGGACAGGTTATGGGGGGCTACACCTTC,TRBJ1-2,12,TRBD1,TRBV30,once
CASSSRTGVNYGYTF,TGTGCCAGCAGCTCGAGGACAGGGGTTAACTATGGCTACACCTTC,TRBJ1-2,15,TRBD1,TRBV7-2,.
CASSPPGGQDQETQYF,TGTGCCAGCAGCCCCCCTGGGGGACAGGACCAAGAGACCCAGTACTTC,TRBJ2-5,16,TRBD1,TRBV3-1/TRBV3-2,.
CASSPGQGLEAGELFF,TGTGCCAGCAGCCCAGGACAGGGGTTGGAGGCCGGGGAGCTGTTTTTT,TRBJ2-2,16,TRBD1,TRBV5-8,.
CASSSNKGTSGTNNEQFF,TGTGCCAGCAGTTCAAACAAAGGGACTAGCGGGACCAACAATGAGCAGTTCTTC,TRBJ2-1,18,TRBD2,TRBV6-2/TRBV6-3,.
CASSYRRVLYSYEQYF,TGTGCCAGCAGTTATCGGAGGGTACTTTACTCCTACGAGCAGTACTTC,TRBJ2-7,16,.,TRBV6-9,.
CASSLAGTGFNEQFF,TGTGCCAGCAGCCTGGCGGGGACAGGGTTCAATGAGCAGTTCTTC,TRBJ2-1,15,TRBD1,TRBV5-5,.
CASSGRDRGPSNTGELFF,TGTGCCAGCAGCGGCCGGGACAGGGGACCTTCGAACACCGGGGAGCTGTTTTTT,TRBJ2-2,18,TRBD1,TRBV7-2,.
CASSQAVGPVGQPQHF,TGCGCCAGCAGCCAAGCGGTGGGGCCGGTGGGTCAGCCCCAGCATTTT,TRBJ1-5,16,.,TRBV4-1,.
CSVCFLGQGQETQYF,TGCAGCGTTTGTTTCTTGGGACAGGGCCAAGAGACCCAGTACTTC,TRBJ2-5,15,TRBD1,TRBV29-1,.
CASSYGRGISGNTIYF,TGTGCCAGCAGTTACGGCAGGGGGATTTCTGGAAACACCATATATTTT,TRBJ1-3,16,TRBD1,TRBV6-5,.
CASSRGWTNEKLFF,TGTGCCAGCAGTCGGGGGTGGACTAATGAAAAACTGTTTTTT,TRBJ1-4,14,.,TRBV6-5,.
CASSLLQALDTQYF,TGCGCCAGCAGCTTGCTCCAGGCATTAGATACGCAGTATTTT,TRBJ2-3,14,.,TRBV5-1,.
CASSPRDQGMNYEQYF,TGTGCCAGCAGTCCCCGTGACCAGGGTATGAACTACGAGCAGTACTTC,TRBJ2-7,16,.,TRBV27,.
CASSYRASGSDTQYF,TGTGCCAGCAGTTACCGGGCTAGCGGGTCTGATACGCAGTATTTT,TRBJ2-3,15,TRBD2,TRBV6-2/TRBV6-3,.
CASRPTFQGLGDHGYTF,TGTGCCAGCAGACCGACTTTCCAGGGTTTGGGCGACCATGGCTACACCTTC,TRBJ1-2,17,.,TRBV14,.
CASSLDRVRVDGYTF,TGTGCCAGCAGCTTGGACAGGGTACGGGTCGATGGCTACACCTTC,TRBJ1-2,15,.,TRBV5-5,.
CASSLGSGVGNTIYF,TGTGCCAGCAGCTTAGGCTCAGGGGTAGGAAACACCATATATTTT,TRBJ1-3,15,.,TRBV7-2,.
CASSIFESAGGQPQHF,TGTGCCAGTAGTATTTTCGAGTCGGCAGGGGGGCAGCCCCAGCATTTT,TRBJ1-5,16,TRBD1,TRBV19,.
CASSYGGAGGPDTQYF,TGTGCCAGCAGTTACGGGGGGGCGGGAGGACCGGATACGCAGTATTTT,TRBJ2-3,16,TRBD2,TRBV6-5,.
CASSRNRETQYF,TGTGCCAGCAGTCGTAATCGTGAGACCCAGTACTTC,TRBJ2-5,12,.,TRBV5-8,.
CASSFRRQGRGETQYF,TGTGCCAGCAGCTTTAGAAGACAGGGGCGGGGAGAGACCCAGTACTTC,TRBJ2-5,16,TRBD1,TRBV7-2,.
CAWRRQANTEAFF,TGTGCCTGGAGACGACAGGCGAACACTGAAGCTTTCTTT,TRBJ1-1,13,.,TRBV30,once
CASTAGGPREQYF,TGTGCCAGCACAGCGGGAGGGCCTAGGGAGCAGTACTTC,TRBJ2-7,13,TRBD2,TRBV12-3/TRBV12-4,.
CASNDAPRGPSYEQYF,TGTGCCAGCAATGATGCCCCCCGGGGTCCCTCCTACGAGCAGTACTTC,TRBJ2-7,16,.,TRBV6-4,.
CASSLTSGSFDTQYF,TGTGCCAGTAGCCTCACTAGCGGGAGTTTTGATACGCAGTATTTT,TRBJ2-3,15,TRBD2,TRBV19,few
CSVESGVGYEQYF,TGCAGCGTTGAGAGCGGGGTCGGCTACGAGCAGTACTTC,TRBJ2-7,13,TRBD2,TRBV29-1,.